The 7 T cell receptor beta chains below all came from one sample that was sequenced in a study of shared clonotypes between healthy human individuals. Only in-frame clones appear in the TCRdb table, and some are missing; sequencing was by immunoSEQ multiplex PCR. Of 2 million to 2.5 million clones listed, approximately 94% are singletons. Sequencing input: naive CD4+ T cells sorted from blood. Described subset: CD45RA+ positively selected. These receptors were collected from a man aged 18 to 29 in good health.

The genes are TRBV2 and TRBJ2-4, with a possible D match to TRBD2 (6 bases). CDR3 length equals 14 residues. Germline lookup yields CDR1 SNHLY and CDR2 FYNNEI. Between the trimmed V and J ends, which lost 8 bases and 9 bases, there was a span of 20 bases. The CDR3 spells CASHSTSPSGIQYF. For the CDR3, the DNA is TGTGCCAGCCACAGCACTAGCCCCAGCGGCATTCAGTACTTC. Full variable domain (rest looked up from reference TRBV2 and TRBJ2-4): EPEVTQTPSHQVTQMGQEVILRCVPISNHLYFYWYRQILGQKVEFLVSFYNNEISEKSEIFDDQFSVERPDGSNFTLKIRSTKLEDSAMYFCASHSTSPSGIQYFGAGTRLSVL.

This chain connects TRBV5-1 to TRBJ2-1, with 10 bases matching TRBD1. CDR1 and CDR2 (germline): SGHRS, YFSETQ. CDR3 length: 13 residues. Trimming cost V 9 bases and J 3 bases; bases outside gene matches: 3. This CDR3 is CATRDRGYNEQFF. CDR3 bases: TGCGCCACCCGGGACAGGGGCTACAATGAGCAGTTCTTC.

The chain joins TRBV14 to TRBJ1-1, with 8 nucleotides matching TRBD1. After removal of 4 bases from V and 5 bases from J, the junction contained 9 bases not matched to a gene. The CDR3 has 15 amino acids. CDR1 is SGHDN, CDR2 FVKESK, per germline. The CDR3 protein is CASSPTTGGGTEAFF. The CDR3 DNA reads TGTGCCAGCAGCCCTACCACAGGGGGAGGAACTGAAGCTTTCTTT.

This clone was observed a few times. The chain is built from TRBV18 and TRBJ1-3, with a possible D match to TRBD1 (5 bases). Trimming stripped 4 bases from V and 16 bases from J, with 20 bases between. The CDR3 has 13 amino acids. From germline, CDR1 is KGHSH and CDR2 LQKENI. The CDR3 nucleotides are TGTGCCAGCTCACTTTTGGACACCGACGTGGGGTATTTT. Translating gives CASSLLDTDVGYF. Complete variable domain (other parts from reference TRBV18 and TRBJ1-3): NAGVMQNPRHLVRRRGQEARLRCSPMKGHSHVYWYRQLPEEGLKFMVYLQKENIIDESGMPKERFSAEFPKEGPSILRIQQVVRGDSAAYFCASSLLDTDVGYFGEGSWLTVV.

The chain has TRBV5-1 and TRBJ1-5, with D tentatively TRBD1 (5 bases). Trimming pared 1 base from V and 0 bases from J, leaving 11 bases between. This CDR3 has 16 amino acids. From germline, CDR1 is SGHRS and CDR2 YFSETQ. The chain's CDR3 is CASSLTGPFSNQPQHF. For the CDR3, the DNA is TGCGCCAGCAGCTTGACGGGACCGTTTAGCAATCAGCCCCAGCATTTT.

Only one count was recorded for this clone. The chain joins TRBV5-1 to TRBJ2-3, with D possibly TRBD1 on 5 matching bases. Germline loops: CDR1 SGHRS, CDR2 YFSETQ. Trimming took off 2 bases at V and 5 bases at J, with 9 bases between the two ends. CDR3 size: 13 residues. CDR3 DNA sequence: TGCGCCAGCAGCTTACAGGCGTTAGATACGCAGTATTTT. It specifies CASSLQALDTQYF.

The gene calls are TRBV6-1 and TRBJ1-2; TRBD1 matches 7 bases. Per the germline V gene, CDR1 is MNHNS and CDR2 is SASEGT. V shed 6 bases, J shed 0 bases, and the junction held 7 bases outside the gene matches. This CDR3 has 15 amino acids. DNA for the CDR3: TGTGCCAGCAGGCAACCCGGGACAGCTAACTATGGCTACACCTTC. Encoded protein: CASRQPGTANYGYTF.